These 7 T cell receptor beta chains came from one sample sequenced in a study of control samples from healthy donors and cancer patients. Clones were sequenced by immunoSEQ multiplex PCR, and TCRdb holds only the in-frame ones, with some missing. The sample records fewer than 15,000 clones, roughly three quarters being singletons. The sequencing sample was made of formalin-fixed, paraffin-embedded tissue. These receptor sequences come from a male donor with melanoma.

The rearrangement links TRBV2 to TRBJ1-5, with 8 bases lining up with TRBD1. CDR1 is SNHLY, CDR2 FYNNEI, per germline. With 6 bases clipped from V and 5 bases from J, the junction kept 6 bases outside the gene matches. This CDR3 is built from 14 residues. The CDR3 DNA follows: TGTGCCAGCAGCGAGTACAGGGGGGATCAGCCCCAGCATTTT. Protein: CASSEYRGDQPQHF.

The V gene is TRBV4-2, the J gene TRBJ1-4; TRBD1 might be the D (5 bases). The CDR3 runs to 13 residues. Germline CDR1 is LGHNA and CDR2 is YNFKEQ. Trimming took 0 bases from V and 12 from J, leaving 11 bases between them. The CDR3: CASSQDLARELFF. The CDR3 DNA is TGTGCCAGCAGCCAAGATCTAGCCAGGGAACTGTTTTTT.

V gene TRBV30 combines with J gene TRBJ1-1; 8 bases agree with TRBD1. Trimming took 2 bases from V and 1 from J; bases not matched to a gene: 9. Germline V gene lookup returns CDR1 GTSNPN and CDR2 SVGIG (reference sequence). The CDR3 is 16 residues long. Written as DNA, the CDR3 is TGTGCCTGGAGTCCCGAACGGACAGGGCGGAACACTGAAGCTTTCTTT. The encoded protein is CAWSPERTGRNTEAFF.

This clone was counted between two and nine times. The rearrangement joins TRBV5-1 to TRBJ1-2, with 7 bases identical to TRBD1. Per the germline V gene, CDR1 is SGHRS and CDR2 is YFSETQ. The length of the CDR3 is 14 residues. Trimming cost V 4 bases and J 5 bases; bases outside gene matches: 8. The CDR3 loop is CASSGGAGGYGYTF. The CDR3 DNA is TGCGCCAGCAGCGGTGGGGCAGGGGGATATGGCTACACCTTC.

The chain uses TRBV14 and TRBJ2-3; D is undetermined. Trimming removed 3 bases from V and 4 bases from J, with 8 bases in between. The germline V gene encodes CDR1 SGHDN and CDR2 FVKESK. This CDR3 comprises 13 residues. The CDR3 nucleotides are TGTGCCAGCAGCCAGGGTAGTGCAGATACGCAGTATTTT. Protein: CASSQGSADTQYF.

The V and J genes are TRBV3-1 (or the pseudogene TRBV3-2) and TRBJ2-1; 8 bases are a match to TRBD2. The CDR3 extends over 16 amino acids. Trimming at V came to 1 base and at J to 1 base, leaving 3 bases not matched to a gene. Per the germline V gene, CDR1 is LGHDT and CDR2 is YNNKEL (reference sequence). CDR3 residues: CASSQAASGSYNEQFF. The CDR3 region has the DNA TGTGCCAGCAGCCAAGCGGCTAGCGGGTCCTACAATGAGCAGTTCTTC.

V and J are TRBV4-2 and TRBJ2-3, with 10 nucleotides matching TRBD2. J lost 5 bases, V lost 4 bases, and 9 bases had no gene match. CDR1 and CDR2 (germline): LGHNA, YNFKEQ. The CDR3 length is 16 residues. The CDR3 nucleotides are TGTGCCAGCAGCCTTGAAGCGGGGGGGCCAGGAGATACGCAGTATTTT. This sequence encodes CASSLEAGGPGDTQYF.